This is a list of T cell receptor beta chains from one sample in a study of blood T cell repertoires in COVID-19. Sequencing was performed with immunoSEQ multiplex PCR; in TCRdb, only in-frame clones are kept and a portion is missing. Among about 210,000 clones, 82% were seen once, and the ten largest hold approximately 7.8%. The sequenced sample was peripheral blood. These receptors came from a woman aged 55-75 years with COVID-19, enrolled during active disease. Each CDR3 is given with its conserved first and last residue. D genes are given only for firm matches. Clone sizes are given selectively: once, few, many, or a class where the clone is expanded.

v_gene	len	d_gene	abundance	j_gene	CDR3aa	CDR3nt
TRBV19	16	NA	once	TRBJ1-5	CASSMGDGPRNQPQHF	TGTGCCAGTAGTATGGGAGACGGTCCTCGGAATCAGCCCCAGCATTTT
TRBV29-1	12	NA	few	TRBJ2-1	CSGNRDYNEQFF	TGCAGCGGAAACAGGGACTACAATGAGCAGTTCTTC
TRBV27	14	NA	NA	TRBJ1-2	CASSLSGSNYGYTF	TGTGCCAGCAGTTTGTCGGGTTCTAACTATGGCTACACCTTC
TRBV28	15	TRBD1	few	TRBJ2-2	CASSLGQGATGELFF	TGTGCCAGCAGTTTAGGACAGGGGGCGACCGGGGAGCTGTTTTTT
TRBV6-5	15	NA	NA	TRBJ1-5	CASSPGLLGNQPQHF	TGTGCCAGCAGTCCCGGACTCCTTGGGAATCAGCCCCAGCATTTT
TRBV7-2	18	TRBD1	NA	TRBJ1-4	CASSLYWDRGKRNEKLFF	TGTGCCAGCAGCTTATACTGGGACAGGGGGAAGAGGAATGAAAAACTGTTTTTT
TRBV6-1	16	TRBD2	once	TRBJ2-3	CASSDGREGITDTQYF	TGTGCCAGCAGTGACGGGCGGGAGGGGATCACAGATACGCAGTATTTT
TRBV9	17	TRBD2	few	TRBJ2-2	CASSASGAGVGTGELFF	TGTGCCAGCAGCGCATCCGGGGCGGGAGTGGGCACCGGGGAGCTGTTTTTT
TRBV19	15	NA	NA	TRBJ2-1	CASSTPHSSYNEQFF	TGTGCCAGCTCCACCCCCCATAGCTCCTACAATGAGCAGTTCTTC
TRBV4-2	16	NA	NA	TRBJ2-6	CASSQGTASGANVLTF	TGTGCCAGCAGCCAAGGGACAGCCTCTGGGGCCAACGTCCTGACTTTC
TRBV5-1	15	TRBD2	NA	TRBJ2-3	CASSTGTTSTDTQYF	TGCGCCAGCAGCACCGGGACTACTAGCACAGATACGCAGTATTTT
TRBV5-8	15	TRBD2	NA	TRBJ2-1	CASRLLAGAYNEQFF	TGTGCCAGCAGGCTCTTAGCGGGAGCTTACAATGAGCAGTTCTTC
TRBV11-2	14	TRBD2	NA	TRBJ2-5	CASTAGRTQETQYF	TGTGCCAGCACCGCCGGGAGGACTCAAGAGACCCAGTACTTC
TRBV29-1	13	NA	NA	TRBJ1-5	CSVEDSSNQPQHF	TGCAGCGTTGAGGACAGTAGCAATCAGCCCCAGCATTTT
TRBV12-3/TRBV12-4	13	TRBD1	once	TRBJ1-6	CASSPRGQSPLHF	TGTGCCAGCAGCCCCAGGGGGCAGTCACCCCTCCACTTT
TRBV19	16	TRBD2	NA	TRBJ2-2	CASSFSGGLISGELFF	TGTGCCAGTAGTTTTAGCGGGGGCCTAATAAGCGGGGAGCTGTTTTTT
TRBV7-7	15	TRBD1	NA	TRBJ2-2	CASSPDRERTGELFF	TGTGCTAGCAGCCCCGACAGGGAACGCACCGGGGAGCTGTTTTTT
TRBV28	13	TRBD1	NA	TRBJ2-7	CASRGTGREEQYF	TGTGCCAGCAGGGGGACAGGGAGGGAAGAGCAGTACTTC
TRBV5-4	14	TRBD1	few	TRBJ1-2	CASSGKDRNYGYTF	TGTGCCAGCAGCGGAAAGGACAGGAACTATGGCTACACCTTC
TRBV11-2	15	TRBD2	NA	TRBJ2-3	CASSRIRGLAGAQYF	TGTGCCAGCAGCCGTATACGGGGACTAGCGGGGGCGCAGTATTTT
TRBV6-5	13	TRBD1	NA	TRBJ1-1	CASSWNRDREAFF	TGTGCCAGCAGTTGGAACCGGGACAGGGAGGCTTTCTTT
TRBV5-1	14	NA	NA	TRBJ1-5	CASSLGNQGAPQHF	TGCGCCAGCAGCTTGGGGAACCAGGGTGCGCCCCAGCATTTT
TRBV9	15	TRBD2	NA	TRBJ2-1	CASSGSGLDYNEQFF	TGTGCCAGCAGCGGATCGGGACTAGATTACAATGAGCAGTTCTTC
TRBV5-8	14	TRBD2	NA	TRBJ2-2	CASSLSGGTGELFF	TGTGCCAGCAGCCTTAGCGGGGGAACCGGGGAGCTGTTTTTT
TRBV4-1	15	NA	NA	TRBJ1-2	CASSPRGIANYGYTF	TGCGCCAGCAGCCCCCGGGGGATAGCAAACTATGGCTACACCTTC
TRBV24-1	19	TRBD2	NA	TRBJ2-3	CATSDPGLAGGPSPDTQYF	TGTGCCACCAGTGATCCCGGACTAGCGGGAGGGCCTTCCCCAGATACGCAGTATTTT
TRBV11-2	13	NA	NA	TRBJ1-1	CASSFTSNTEAFF	TGTGCCAGCAGCTTCACATCGAACACTGAAGCTTTCTTT
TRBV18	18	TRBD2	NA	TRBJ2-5	CASSPLTSGSAWRETQYF	TGTGCCAGCTCACCTTTGACTAGCGGGAGTGCTTGGAGAGAGACCCAGTACTTC
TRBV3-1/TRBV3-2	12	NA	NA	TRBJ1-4	CASSQDREKLFF	TGTGCCAGCAGCCAGGACAGAGAAAAACTGTTTTTT
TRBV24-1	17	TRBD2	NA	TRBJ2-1	CATSDLGGLSGGYEQFF	TGTGCCACCAGTGATTTGGGGGGACTAAGCGGAGGGTATGAGCAGTTCTTC
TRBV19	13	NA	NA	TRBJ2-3	CASKPIASDTQYF	TGTGCCAGTAAACCCATAGCAAGCGATACGCAGTATTTT
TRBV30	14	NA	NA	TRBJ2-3	CAWSAGGEADTQYF	TGTGCCTGGAGCGCCGGAGGAGAAGCAGATACGCAGTATTTT
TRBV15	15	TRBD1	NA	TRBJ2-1	CATSSRTGTYNEQFF	TGTGCCACCAGCAGTCGGACAGGGACCTACAATGAGCAGTTCTTC
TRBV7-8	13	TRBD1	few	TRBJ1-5	CASGQVGNQPQHF	TGTGCCAGCGGACAGGTCGGGAATCAGCCCCAGCATTTT
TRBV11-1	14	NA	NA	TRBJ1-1	CASSLWGAEAEAFF	TGTGCCAGCAGCTTATGGGGCGCAGAAGCTGAAGCTTTCTTT
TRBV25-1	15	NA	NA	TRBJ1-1	CASSPSYRANTEAFF	TGTGCCAGCAGCCCCAGTTACAGGGCGAACACTGAAGCTTTCTTT
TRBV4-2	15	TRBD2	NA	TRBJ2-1	CASSQLLAGGNEQFF	TGTGCCAGCAGCCAACTACTAGCGGGAGGCAATGAGCAGTTCTTC